This entry concerns a single TCR beta chain. These data belong to a study of cytomegalovirus exposure and HLA in healthy donors. 60 Vbeta and 13 Jbeta primers were used in PCR. Generated by immunoSEQ multiplex PCR, the TCRdb table keeps only in-frame clones and is missing some. The sample includes over 150,000 clones, roughly four fifths seen only once; the top ten take about 4.5%. This CDR3 spans 11 amino acids. The germline V and J ends were trimmed by 7 bases and 7 bases, with 8 bases remaining between them. The V gene's germline CDR1 is SNHLY and CDR2 FYNNEI. This TCR was recovered from a man aged 40-50 years in good health and CMV-seronegative. V usage is TRBV2 and J usage is TRBJ2-1; TRBD2 might be the D (5 bases). Sequenced: PBMCs. CDR3 DNA: TGTGCCAGCAACGGCGGGAATGAGCAGTTCTTC. Translation: CASNGGNEQFF.